One and the same sample provided the 5 T cell receptor beta chains below, sequenced in a study of OX40 agonist ivuxolimab in advanced cancers. Libraries were built with the immunoSEQ multiplex PCR assay. TCRdb obtained this table from immuneACCESS and retained in-frame rearrangements with V and J assigned. These tables miss some clones; where compared with another copy, unresolved V genes account for less than half of the shortfall, and the remainder is unexplained. For this sample there are about 49,000 clones; roughly 80% appear just once. The ten largest account for over 1.5% of the sample. The source material was CD4+ or CD8+ T cells sorted from blood, sampled in a trial of the OX40 agonist ivuxolimab. All receptors come from an adult with an advanced solid tumor such as melanoma, head and neck, liver or kidney cancer.

V gene TRBV18 combines with J gene TRBJ2-7, with TRBD2 matching 9 bases. CDR1 and CDR2 from the germline V gene are KGHSH and LQKENI. V gave up 0 bases and J gave up 6 bases; unmatched junction bases: 6. The CDR3 length is 15 residues. CDR3 sequence reads: CASSPPAGGPLEQYF. For the CDR3, the DNA is TGTGCCAGCTCACCACCGGCGGGAGGGCCACTCGAGCAGTACTTC.

The CDR3 loop reads CATSRDLSLRQLFF. DNA of the CDR3: TGTGCCACCAGCAGAGATCTGTCCTTGAGGCAACTGTTTTTT. The V gene is TRBV15, the J gene TRBJ1-4; no firm D call. The V end lost 0 bases, the J end lost 12 bases, and 14 bases lay between the germline ends. Germline CDR1 and CDR2: LNHNV and YYDKDF (reference sequence). The CDR3 consists of 14 residues.

The chain employs TRBV5-4 and TRBJ2-5; D perhaps matches TRBD2 (5 bases). The germline CDR1 and CDR2 sequences are SGHNT and YYREEE (reference sequence). The CDR3 is 15 residues long. Trimming removed 4 bases from V and 5 bases from J, with 18 bases in between. CDR3 in amino acids: CASSLRGGRSETQYF. The CDR3 DNA is TGTGCCAGCAGCCTTCGGGGTGGGAGATCCGAGACCCAGTACTTC. Based on the CDR3 plus reference TRBV5-4 and TRBJ2-5, the full variable domain is ETGVTQSPTHLIKTRGQQVTLRCSSQSGHNTVSWYQQALGQGPQFIFQYYREEENGRGNFPPRFSGLQFPNYSSELNVNALELDDSALYLCASSLRGGRSETQYFGPGTRLLVL.

This clone was seen once. V gene TRBV7-3 combines with J gene TRBJ2-2; 7 bases agree with TRBD1. With V trimmed by 3 bases and J by 7 bases, 2 bases remained unmatched. CDR3 size: 13 residues. The germline V gene has CDR1 SGHTA and CDR2 FQGTGA. The DNA for the CDR3 is TGTGCCAGCAGCTTTACAGGGGACGGGGAGCTGTTTTTT. The encoded protein is CASSFTGDGELFF.

J is TRBJ2-7 and V is TRBV15; TRBD1 aligns across 8 bases. The CDR3 extends over 14 amino acids. Germline trimming cut 1 base from V and 2 bases from J; bases unmatched to any gene: 1. CDR1 and CDR2 from the germline V gene are LNHNV and YYDKDF (reference sequence). The CDR3 region is CATSRVRGPYEQYF. The CDR3 DNA is TGTGCCACCAGCAGAGTCAGGGGGCCCTACGAGCAGTACTTC.